This entry describes one T cell receptor beta chain. Its antigen is as yet unknown. A multiplex PCR was run with 60 Vbeta primers and 13 Jbeta primers. Sequenced by immunoSEQ multiplex PCR; TCRdb stores in-frame clones only, minus some. The sample yields roughly 130,000 clones, over 75% seen once. This entry comes from a study of cytomegalovirus exposure and HLA in healthy donors. Study-level results: Among TCR beta chains of equal frequency, HLA-associated ones were more clonally expanded in a later analysis. As was reported, the HLA-A and HLA-B alleles of most subjects were accurately predicted from TCR beta sequences.

The CDR3 runs 17 residues. The germline V gene has CDR1 LGHNA and CDR2 YNFKEQ. Trimming stripped 3 bases from V and 2 bases from J, with 20 bases between. V is TRBV4-2 and J is TRBJ2-7; TRBD1 might be the D (5 bases). The sample comprised PBMCs. This receptor was obtained from a man aged 25 to 40 in good health and CMV-seronegative. CDR3 bases: TGTGCCAGCAGCCAGGGGCTGGTTGTCACAGGTGCCTACGAGCAGTACTTC. Translation: CASSQGLVVTGAYEQYF.